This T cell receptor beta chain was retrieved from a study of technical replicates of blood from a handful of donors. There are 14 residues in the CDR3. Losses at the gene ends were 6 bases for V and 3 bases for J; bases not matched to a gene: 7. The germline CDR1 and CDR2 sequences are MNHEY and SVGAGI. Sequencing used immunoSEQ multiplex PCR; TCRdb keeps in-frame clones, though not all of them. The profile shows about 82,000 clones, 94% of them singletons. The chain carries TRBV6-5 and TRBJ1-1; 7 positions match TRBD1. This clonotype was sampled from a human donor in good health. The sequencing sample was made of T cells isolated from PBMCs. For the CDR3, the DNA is TGTGCCAGCAGCGACACAGGGGAGCACACTGAAGCTTTCTTT. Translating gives CASSDTGEHTEAFF.